The sequence of this T cell receptor (beta chain) was determined in a study of OX40 agonist ivuxolimab in advanced cancers. Study-wide background: Patients undergoing dose escalation presented with hepatocellular carcinoma, melanoma, renal cell or head and neck cancer.

Germline lookup yields CDR1 SGHVS and CDR2 FNYEAQ. V was cut by 4 bases and J by 6 bases, with 15 bases left in between. The CDR3 spans 14 residues. Generated by immunoSEQ multiplex PCR, the TCRdb table keeps only in-frame clones and is missing some. The sample gives 65,000 to 85,000 clones, roughly 86% of which show up once; about 2.6% is in the top ten. The clonotype was recovered from an adult with an advanced solid tumor such as melanoma, head and neck, liver or kidney cancer. The rearrangement joins TRBV7-6 to TRBJ1-2; D perhaps matches TRBD1 (5 bases). Sequenced material: CD4+ or CD8+ T cells sorted from blood, taken in a trial of the OX40 agonist ivuxolimab. The CDR3 region is CASSSLGASHGYTF. The DNA for the CDR3 is TGTGCCAGCAGCTCCCTCGGGGCCAGCCATGGCTACACCTTC.